This TCR beta chain is from a study of shared clonotypes between healthy human individuals. The germline V and J ends were trimmed by 1 base and 5 bases, with 12 bases remaining between them. From germline, CDR1 is SGHNT and CDR2 YYREEE (reference sequence). The CDR3 length is 14 residues. This clone was seen more than once but under ten times. The table came from immunoSEQ multiplex PCR; TCRdb's copy has only in-frame clones and leaves some out. This sample has hundreds of thousands of clones; about 70% occur once, and the top ten carry under 11%. The material sequenced was memory CD4+ T cells sorted from blood. Subset specified: CD45RA-negative fraction. The V and J genes are TRBV5-4 and TRBJ2-5; D gene uncertain. This receptor was taken from a young man in good health. CDR3 protein: CASSLSGPVETQYF. In DNA form, the CDR3 reads TGTGCCAGCAGCTTGTCTGGGCCGGTGGAGACCCAGTACTTC.